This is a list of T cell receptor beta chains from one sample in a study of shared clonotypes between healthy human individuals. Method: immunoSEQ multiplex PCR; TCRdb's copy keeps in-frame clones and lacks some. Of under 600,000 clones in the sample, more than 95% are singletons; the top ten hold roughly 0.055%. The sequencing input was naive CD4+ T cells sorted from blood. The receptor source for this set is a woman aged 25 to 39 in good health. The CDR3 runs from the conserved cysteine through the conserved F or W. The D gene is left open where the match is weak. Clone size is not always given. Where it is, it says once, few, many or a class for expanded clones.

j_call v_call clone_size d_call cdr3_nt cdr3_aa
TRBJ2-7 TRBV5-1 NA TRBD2 TGCGCCAGCAGCTTGGTATCCCCCGCGGGAGTAGACGAGCAGTACTTC CASSLVSPAGVDEQYF
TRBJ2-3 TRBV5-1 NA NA TGCGCCAGCAGCCCCGGTCCGGCTGGCACAGATACGCAGTATTTT CASSPGPAGTDTQYF
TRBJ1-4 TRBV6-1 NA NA TGTGCCAGCAGTGAACAGCCAGCCTATGAAAAACTGTTTTTT CASSEQPAYEKLFF
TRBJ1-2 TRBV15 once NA TGTGCCACCAGCAGAGAACAGGAAAGCTATGGCTACACCTTC CATSREQESYGYTF
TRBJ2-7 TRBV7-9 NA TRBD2 TGTGCCAGCAGCTTAGTGGTTCGGGCGGGAGCTTCCTACGAGCAGTACTTC CASSLVVRAGASYEQYF
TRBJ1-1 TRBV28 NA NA TGTGCCAGCGGGAGTGGGTACACTGAAGCTTTCTTT CASGSGYTEAFF
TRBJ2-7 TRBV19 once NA TGTGCCAGTAGTCAGGGGTCCCTTGCCTACGAGCAGTACTTC CASSQGSLAYEQYF
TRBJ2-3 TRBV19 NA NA TGTGCCATAAAGGGGGGCGATACGCAGTATTTT CAIKGGDTQYF
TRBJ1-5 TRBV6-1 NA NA TGTGCCAGCACCCAGGGACACTATAGCAATCAGCCCCAGCATTTT CASTQGHYSNQPQHF
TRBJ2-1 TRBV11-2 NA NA TGTGCCAGCAGCCTGTGGGGTGAGCAGTTCTTC CASSLWGEQFF
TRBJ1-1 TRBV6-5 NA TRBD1 TGTGCCAGCAGATGGGGACAGACGAACACTGAAGCTTTCTTT CASRWGQTNTEAFF
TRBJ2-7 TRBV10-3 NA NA TGTGCCATCAGTGCAGGGGGAGCGGGAGTGTCCGAGCAGTACTTC CAISAGGAGVSEQYF
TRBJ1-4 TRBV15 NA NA TGTGCCACCGGGGAGACCCTAGATAATGAAAAACTGTTTTTT CATGETLDNEKLFF
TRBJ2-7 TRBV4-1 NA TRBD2 TGCGCCAGCAGCGTCGGGACTAGCGGCCCCTACGAGCAGTACTTC CASSVGTSGPYEQYF
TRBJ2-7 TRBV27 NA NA TGTGCCAGCAGTTTAGTGGGGTTACACGAGCAGTACTTC CASSLVGLHEQYF
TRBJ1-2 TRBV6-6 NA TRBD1 TGTGCCAGCAGTTACTCAACGACAGGGACTGACTATGGCTACACCTTC CASSYSTTGTDYGYTF
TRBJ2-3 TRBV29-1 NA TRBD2 TGCAGCTCTAGCGGGAGTGTAACAGATACGCAGTATTTT CSSSGSVTDTQYF
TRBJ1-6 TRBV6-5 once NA TGTGCCAGCAGTTACTCAGGGGTTAATTCACCCCTCCACTTT CASSYSGVNSPLHF
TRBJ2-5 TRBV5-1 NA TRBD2 TGCGCCAGCAGCGTGGGACTAGCGGGAGGGCCAGGGGAGACCCAGTACTTC CASSVGLAGGPGETQYF
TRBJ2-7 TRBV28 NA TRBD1 TGTGCCAGCACTCCCGGGACAGGAGTCGACGAGCAGTACTTC CASTPGTGVDEQYF
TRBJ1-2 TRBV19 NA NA TGTGCCAGTAGTATAGGTAACCGACCGGTGAACTATGGCTACACCTTC CASSIGNRPVNYGYTF
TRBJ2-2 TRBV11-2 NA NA TGTGCCAGCAGGTTTCTACCCGCTACGAACACCGGGGAGCTGTTTTTT CASRFLPATNTGELFF
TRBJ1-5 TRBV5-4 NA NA TGTGCCAGCAGCATCGACGGTGATCAGCCCCAGCATTTT CASSIDGDQPQHF
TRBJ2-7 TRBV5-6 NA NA TGTGCCAGCAGCTCTCAGGGAAGAGACGAGCAGTACTTC CASSSQGRDEQYF
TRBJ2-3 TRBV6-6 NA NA TGTGCCAGCAGTTTACCCTCGAGCACAGATACGCAGTATTTT CASSLPSSTDTQYF
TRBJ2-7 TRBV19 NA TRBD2 TGTGCCAGTAGTATTCTTCAGACTAGCGGCGAGCAGTACTTC CASSILQTSGEQYF
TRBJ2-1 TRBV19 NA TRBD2 TGTGCCAGTAGTATCTCGGGCGCGGGAGGCAATGAGCAGTTCTTC CASSISGAGGNEQFF
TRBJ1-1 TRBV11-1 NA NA TGTGCCAGCAGCTTAATGGACGGTATGAACACTGAAGCTTTCTTT CASSLMDGMNTEAFF
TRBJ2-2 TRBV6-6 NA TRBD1 TGTGCCAGCAACAGGCAGGGGGATACCGGGGAGCTGTTTTTT CASNRQGDTGELFF
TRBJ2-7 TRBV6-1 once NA TGTGCCAGCAGTGGATCCAGGTTGGGCTACGAGCAGTACTTC CASSGSRLGYEQYF
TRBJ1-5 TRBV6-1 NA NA TGTGCCAGCAGTGAAAGTGGGACGGTAAGCAATCAGCCCCAGCATTTT CASSESGTVSNQPQHF
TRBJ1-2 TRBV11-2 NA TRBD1 TGTGCCAGCAGCGGGGGGCCGGACAGGGGCAGGATTTTCAGCTACACCTTC CASSGGPDRGRIFSYTF
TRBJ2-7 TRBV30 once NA TGTGCCTGGAGTGGGACAGCGGGGAGCTCCTACGAGCAGTACTTC CAWSGTAGSSYEQYF
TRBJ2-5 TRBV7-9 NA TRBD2 TGTGCCAGCAACTCTCTTTTAGCGGGAGGTGGAGAGACCCAGTACTTC CASNSLLAGGGETQYF
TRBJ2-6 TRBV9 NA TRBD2 TGTGCCAGCAGCTCAACCCCCGGGACTAGATCCTCTGGGGCCAACGTCCTGACTTTC CASSSTPGTRSSGANVLTF
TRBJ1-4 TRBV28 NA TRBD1 TGTGCCAGCAGTCTACACTACAGGGGTAATGAAAAACTGTTTTTT CASSLHYRGNEKLFF
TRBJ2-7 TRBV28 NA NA TGTGCCAGCACGTCGAAATACGAGCAGTACTTC CASTSKYEQYF
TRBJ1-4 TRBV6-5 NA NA TGTGCCAGCAGTTACCGGTCCGCCGAAAAACTGTTTTTT CASSYRSAEKLFF
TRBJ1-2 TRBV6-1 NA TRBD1 TGTGCCAGCAGTGATTGGGGCAGGGGGACCTATGGCTACACCTTC CASSDWGRGTYGYTF
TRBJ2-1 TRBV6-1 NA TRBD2 TGTGCCAGCAGTGAACCTGGGACTACCTACAATGAGCAGTTCTTC CASSEPGTTYNEQFF
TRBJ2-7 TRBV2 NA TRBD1 TGTGCCAGCCAAGACAGGGAAGTTTCCTACGAGCAGTACTTC CASQDREVSYEQYF
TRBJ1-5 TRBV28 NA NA TGTGCCAGCAACAGGGTTAGCAATCAGCCCCAGCATTTT CASNRVSNQPQHF
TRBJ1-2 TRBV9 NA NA TGTGCCAGCAGCGTAGCGGAGTGGGGCGTAGGCTACACCTTC CASSVAEWGVGYTF
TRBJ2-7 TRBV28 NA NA TGTGCCAGCAGGACATTTGCGGGCGAGCAGTACTTC CASRTFAGEQYF
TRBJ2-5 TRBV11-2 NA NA TGTGCCAGCAGCTCGCATCCGGAGACCCAGTACTTC CASSSHPETQYF
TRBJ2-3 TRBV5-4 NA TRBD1 TGTGCCAGCAGCTTGGGAGGGGGCAGTCCTTGGGATACGCAGTATTTT CASSLGGGSPWDTQYF
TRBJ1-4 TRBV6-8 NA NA TGTGCCAGCAGCAAACGTGCAGGGCCAAATGAAAAACTGTTTTTT CASSKRAGPNEKLFF
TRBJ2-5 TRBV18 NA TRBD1 TGTGCCAGCTCACCGGACAGGGATTGGAAGACCCAGTACTTC CASSPDRDWKTQYF
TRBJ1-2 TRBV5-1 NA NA TGCGCCAGCAGCTTGGTAGGTCTAAGGGACTATGGCTACACCTTC CASSLVGLRDYGYTF
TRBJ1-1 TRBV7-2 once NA TGTGCCAGCAGCCTGGGACGGAACACTGAAGCTTTCTTT CASSLGRNTEAFF
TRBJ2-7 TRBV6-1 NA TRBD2 TGTGCCAGCAGTGAAGCAGGGACTAGCGGTTCCTACGAGCAGTACTTC CASSEAGTSGSYEQYF